These 9 T cell receptor beta chains share one sample of origin, sequenced in a study of blood T cell repertoires in COVID-19 (dated by TCRdb to about 2020). The library was generated by the immunoSEQ multiplex PCR assay. As stored in TCRdb, this immuneACCESS dataset retains in-frame rearrangements with V and J assigned. A fraction of the clones does not appear; measured against another copy, unresolved V genes explain less than half of the discrepancy, and the remainder lacks a known reason. The sample table records approximately 200,000 clones; more than 70% of these occur just once. The top ten clones comprise more than 3.5% of the sample. Sequences were obtained from peripheral blood. These receptors all come from a woman in her twenties or thirties with acute or convalescent COVID-19.

The V and J genes are TRBV18 and TRBJ1-4; perhaps TRBD1 as D (5 bases). The germline V gene has CDR1 KGHSH and CDR2 LQKENI. The CDR3 has 15 amino acids. Between the trimmed V and J ends, which lost 3 bases and 5 bases, there was a span of 13 bases. This chain's CDR3 is CASSPSWGGNEKLFF. CDR3 coding DNA: TGTGCCAGCTCACCCAGTTGGGGCGGAAATGAAAAACTGTTTTTT.

The J gene is TRBJ2-3, the V gene TRBV18, with 7 bases lining up with TRBD2. V lost 3 bases, J lost 0 bases, and 3 bases stayed unmatched. CDR3 length equals 15 residues. Per the germline V gene, CDR1 is KGHSH and CDR2 is LQKENI. The CDR3, as DNA: TGTGCCAGCTCACCCGGACTAGAAAGCACAGATACGCAGTATTTT. Translating it yields CASSPGLESTDTQYF.

V gene TRBV6-5 combines with J gene TRBJ2-3; 15 nucleotides agree with TRBD2. The V and J ends lost 7 bases and 5 bases, in that order; junction bases with no gene match: 1. Per the germline V gene, CDR1 is MNHEY and CDR2 is SVGAGI. The CDR3 covers 14 residues. The CDR3 DNA sequence: TGTGCCAGCACGGGACTAGCGGGAGGAGATACGCAGTATTTT. Protein: CASTGLAGGDTQYF.

The chain carries TRBV12-3 or TRBV12-4 and TRBJ2-5; 7 bases agree with TRBD2. CDR3 length: 13 residues. With 2 bases clipped from V and 5 bases from J, the junction kept 2 bases outside the gene matches. This chain's CDR3 is CASSLWGGETQYF. CDR3 DNA: TGTGCCAGCAGTTTATGGGGAGGGGAGACCCAGTACTTC.

V is TRBV2 and J is TRBJ2-7; TRBD2 matches at 10 bases. Per germline, CDR1 SNHLY and CDR2 FYNNEI. The CDR3 has 15 residues. V was clipped by 0 bases and J by 1 base; unmatched bases: 0. CDR3 sequence reads: CASSEATSGSYEQYF. In DNA form, the CDR3 reads TGTGCCAGCAGTGAAGCGACTAGCGGGTCCTACGAGCAGTACTTC.

The genes are TRBV7-9 and TRBJ2-3; TRBD2 might be the D (6 bases). The germline V gene has CDR1 SEHNR and CDR2 FQNEAQ (reference sequence). There are 15 residues in the CDR3. V shed 5 bases and J shed 4 bases, with 16 bases lying between them. The CDR3 is CASSPGVKVSDTQYF. In DNA, the CDR3 is TGTGCCAGCAGCCCGGGAGTTAAGGTATCAGATACGCAGTATTTT.

The chain has TRBV10-3 and TRBJ2-3; 8 positions agree with TRBD2. The CDR3 has 16 amino acids. Germline CDR1 reads ENHRY; CDR2 reads SYGVKD. J lost 3 bases, V lost 6 bases, and 11 bases had no gene match. CDR3 bases: TGTGCCATCAGCTCCGGGACTAGAGGTAGTACAGATACGCAGTATTTT. Residues: CAISSGTRGSTDTQYF.

As for this clone: Germline and junction disagree at one end, which may indicate a read error. J is TRBJ2-7 and V is TRBV4-2; 9 bases align to TRBD1. CDR3 size: 13 residues. Germline values: CDR1 LGHNA, CDR2 YNFKEQ. The DNA of the CDR3 is TGTGCCAGCAGCCAATCCCCCAACCGGGACAGGGTATTC. Its protein product is CASSQSPNRDRVF.

This chain links TRBV7-9 with TRBJ2-7, with D uncertain. Trimming left V 1 base short and J 0 bases short, with 10 bases between. This CDR3 spans 15 amino acids. Germline CDR1 reads SEHNR; CDR2 reads FQNEAQ (reference sequence). CDR3 nucleotides: TGTGCCAGCAGCTTAGGAGGCAGCCTCTCCTACGAGCAGTACTTC. Translated, it gives CASSLGGSLSYEQYF.